The TCR beta chain described here comes from a study of cytomegalovirus exposure and HLA in healthy donors (dated by TCRdb to between 2016 and 2019). Describing the broader study: An earlier analysis of 587 of the donors reported about 300 Gb of sequence data and roughly 120 million unique TCR beta sequences obtained from approximately 180 million T cells. Of the roughly 400 genotyped donors, 80% to 90% were placed in the genetic ancestry cluster associated with self-reported Caucasian donors. On average, around 240,000 unique TCR beta nucleotide sequences were sequenced per donor among 398 genotyped donors of the cohort, with roughly 19% of those sequences being non-productive. Donor age, sex, ethnicity and CMV serostatus were collected together with the repertoire data. A later genetic analysis took genome-wide SNP genotypes for about 60% of the roughly 670 donors and used that subset as a discovery cohort. Rather than drawing on any new phenotypic data, the later analysis identified candidate immune exposures from TCR beta sequences and the way those sequences occurred across donors. In addition to the first cohort of about 650 subjects, a separate validation cohort of some 120 different subjects was used. HLA typing covered class I and class II loci at four-digit resolution. All discovery cohort repertoires had been generated on a single sequencing platform. The study profiled the T cell repertoires of under 700 subjects by immunosequencing and related them to cytomegalovirus serostatus. A later analysis re-analyzed previously published TCR beta repertoires from 666 donors and added high-resolution HLA genotyping to study TCR occurrence patterns. An early release covering just under 650 HLA-typed donors comprised roughly 300 gigabases of sequencing data and some 79 million unique TCR sequences. To decide whether each TCR beta V gene segment behaved as functional or pseudogenic, an earlier analysis of approximately 590 of the donors relied on high-throughput TCR beta sequencing. The study was designed to test whether signatures of past pathogen exposure could be identified by cataloging public T cell receptors. Four to six DR-DQ haplotypes were handled as single units for association and clustering, since linkage in the cohort was strong. To predict cytomegalovirus infection status, the study combined high-throughput TCR immunosequencing, statistical association of individual TCRs with disease status, and machine learning. Typing coverage varied by locus: roughly 629-640 donors for A, B, C, DRB1 and DQB1; under 550 for DQA1; nearly 610 for DPA1; some 470 for DPB1.

The cohort comprised some 680 healthy bone marrow donors. Cohort members were all nominally healthy when sampled, although unrecorded immune exposures were likely present. The donor was CMV seropositive and was included in the group of almost 300 seropositive cohort members. Each donor provided a peripheral blood sample, and peripheral blood mononuclear cells were used for TCR beta sequencing. Genomic DNA extraction from the blood cell samples was performed with the Qiagen DNeasy Blood Extraction Kit. Library creation used the immunoSEQ multiplex PCR assay. For the multiplex PCR, a mixture combining 60 forward primers for TCR Vbeta segments and 13 reverse primers for TCR Jbeta segments was used. The CDR3 region of rearranged TCR beta genes was amplified from genomic DNA with a multiplex PCR assay. On the Illumina HiSeq System, the amplified TCR beta libraries were sequenced as 87-base-pair reads. Regarding the original processing steps: In a later analysis, 80 million or so unique TCR beta chains were counted across the 650 to 750 repertoires, and approximately 9.9 million of these chains were shared by at least two donors. To remove PCR and sequencing errors, raw reads were error-corrected and collapsed into unique sequences using a nearest-neighbor algorithm that merged closely related sequences. To assign V, D and J gene segments, CDR3 sequences were aligned to IMGT reference sequences. Each retained sequence needed at least a six-nucleotide match to both a V gene segment and a J gene segment. A rearrangement was called productive if the CDR3 had no stop codons and remained in frame with V and J, and every other rearrangement was called non-productive. CDR3 was defined according to IMGT convention as the region running from the second conserved V-encoded cysteine to the conserved J-encoded phenylalanine. Sequences without an unambiguous match to a single V gene segment were excluded from the earlier analysis of approximately 600 of the donors. An earlier analysis of 587 of the donors classified V segments as functional when productive rearrangements were above 56.7% and as segregating when the standard deviation between donors was above 5%. A statistical classification framework was built for diagnosing cytomegalovirus status from the catalog of TCR beta chain sequences. In a later analysis, V and J genes were assigned by comparing TCR nucleotide sequences against IMGT/GENE-DB human TR gene sequences. The TCRdist pipeline was used in a later analysis to assign CDR3 sequences and most-parsimonious VDJ recombination scenarios. In a later analysis, each TCR beta chain was defined by its CDR3 amino acid sequence together with its V-gene family, and reads without a unique V-gene family were excluded. In a later analysis, some 600 highly shared, low-generation-probability nucleotide sequences were removed to address suspected cross-contamination and a sequencing artifact. A later analysis calculated a clonal expansion index for each public chain from normalized within-repertoire ranks of inferred template counts. Generation probabilities in a later analysis came from a VDJ recombination model fitted to out-of-frame rearrangements, and those results were checked against IGoR. Hypergeometric tests were used in a later analysis to score TCR-TCR, TCR-HLA and TCR-CMV co-occurrence, with a repertoire-size bias correction applied to the TCR pairs. A later analysis estimated false discovery rates by permuting HLA or CMV assignments 20 times. In a later analysis, co-occurring TCRs were grouped using DBSCAN, with TCRdist sequence similarity added in when clustering inside HLA-allele-positive subsets. Repertoires with fewer than 30,000 or more than 120,000 public chains were left out of co-occurrence clustering, as were four to six repertoires with anomalous nucleotide sharing. Held by TCRdb, this immuneACCESS table contains in-frame sequences only and omits some clones. Under half of the omission traces to an unresolved V gene where checked; the cause of the rest is unknown. V and J calls and clone size are as listed in that table; D and trimming were resolved from the DNA. The table for this sample lists 150,000 to 200,000 clones; roughly 70% of them were counted only once. Of the sample, 7% to 7.5% falls within the top ten clones.

The germline V gene (reference sequence) yields GTSNPN for CDR1 and SVGIG for CDR2. The CDR3, cysteine through phenylalanine, is 15 amino acids long. The read is trimmed to its CDR3 DNA, 45 bases read in frame from base 1. V is shortened by 1 base, J by 1 base, and the region joining them spans 14 bases. Points the paper makes about the study in general: A later analysis found that HLA-associated TCR beta chains were more clonally expanded and had lower generation probabilities than equally common non-associated chains. Approximately 18 rarely observed V segments, including chromosome 9 orphons, were excluded from the earlier analysis of just under 600 of the donors because counts were too low. In vitro tests confirmed that a few of the cytomegalovirus-associated TCR beta chains recognize cytomegalovirus antigens. A later analysis associated 16,951 TCR beta sequences with specific HLA alleles at a false discovery rate of 0.05. The cohort was sequenced for TCR beta chains only, and without alpha or paired-chain data the features that could be detected were limited. According to a later analysis, most CMV-associated TCR beta chains appeared to be HLA-restricted, and the HLA associations seemed to be driven largely by CMV exposure. Most TCR sequences were seen in very few donors, while some public TCRs were found in many individuals. In a later analysis, the rate of TCR association differed among HLA loci, with DRB1 alleles having the most associated TCRs and HLA-C alleles having the fewest. The authors suggested that the approach could potentially be generalized to other disease states and immunological phenotypes. In a later analysis, several top co-occurrence clusters were reported to appear linked to parvovirus B19, influenza, CMV and Epstein-Barr virus. Presence/absence analyses assumed roughly uniform sequencing depth across donors, an assumption that may not hold. CMV serostatus was the only immune exposure information available for the cohort. A later genetic analysis associated a missense DCLRE1C variant with V-gene and J-gene trimming of TCR beta chains, and an independent cohort replicated the association. Compared with the roughly 700-donor mean, donors in an Asian-associated ancestry cluster had fewer N-insertions in productive TCRs, according to a later genetic analysis. In an earlier analysis of 587 of the donors, most TCR beta V segments appeared in productive rearrangements about 87% or about 30% of the time, broadly matching IMGT annotations. A total of 150 to 200 TCR beta chains were listed by the study as associated with cytomegalovirus. Correlated functional status among segregating V segments might reflect linkage disequilibrium, but an unknown experimental factor could not be ruled out. A cluster of highly shared sequence variants was judged likely to be a technical artifact of the sequencing pipeline. The classifier was reported to diagnose cytomegalovirus status with high specificity and sensitivity in both the original and validation cohorts. Because some donors lacked HLA typing at each locus, the association tests relied only on the typed subset. A further reported finding was that TCR beta sequences accurately predicted the HLA-A and HLA-B alleles for most subjects in the first cohort. Some IMGT-functional V segments, including TRBV6-2 and TRBV6-3, could not be told apart with the 87-base-pair reads, so those segments were excluded. When HLA alleles, especially DR and DQ, strongly co-occurred, TCR associations were difficult to assign to individual alleles.

This clone was observed a single time. Its antigen has not been determined. No base qualities exist here, and no much larger clone lies one base off it. The chain is assembled from TRBV30 and TRBJ2-7; the D gene remains uncertain. The clonotype was recovered from a man aged 40-55 years in good health and CMV-seropositive. The specimen sequenced was PBMCs. The CDR3 loop reads CAWSDREKISYEQYF. In nucleotide form, the sequence is TGTGCCTGGAGTGACAGAGAGAAGATTTCCTACGAGCAGTACTTC.